The TCR beta chain described here comes from a study of shared clonotypes between healthy human individuals. Study outcomes and limitations: The authors sampled blood alone, and tissue repertoires likely differ.

With respect to this clone: Its antigen is still unknown.

V lost 4 bases, J lost 2 bases, and 12 bases lay in between. Germline V gene data show CDR1 as MNHEY and CDR2 as SVGAGI. The CDR3 covers 14 residues. The healthy adult donors were HIV-negative and reported no recent acute infections or vaccinations. CD8 memory combined CD45RO+ cells with CCR7-negative CD45RA+ TemRA cells. Some clones are missing from TCRdb's copy, which holds only in-frame ones; the method was immunoSEQ multiplex PCR. The table lists approximately 100,000 clones, roughly two thirds of them singletons, with roughly a quarter in the top ten. The chain combines TRBV6-5 with TRBJ2-7, with D hard to call. Sequenced: memory CD8+ T cells sorted from blood. Stated subset: CD45RO+ cells pooled with CCR7-negative TemRA cells. The TCR sequence derives from a woman in her 30s in good health. The CDR3 DNA is TGTGCCAGCAGTTCAGAAGCTTTAGCCTACGAGCAGTACTTC. Translating gives CASSSEALAYEQYF.